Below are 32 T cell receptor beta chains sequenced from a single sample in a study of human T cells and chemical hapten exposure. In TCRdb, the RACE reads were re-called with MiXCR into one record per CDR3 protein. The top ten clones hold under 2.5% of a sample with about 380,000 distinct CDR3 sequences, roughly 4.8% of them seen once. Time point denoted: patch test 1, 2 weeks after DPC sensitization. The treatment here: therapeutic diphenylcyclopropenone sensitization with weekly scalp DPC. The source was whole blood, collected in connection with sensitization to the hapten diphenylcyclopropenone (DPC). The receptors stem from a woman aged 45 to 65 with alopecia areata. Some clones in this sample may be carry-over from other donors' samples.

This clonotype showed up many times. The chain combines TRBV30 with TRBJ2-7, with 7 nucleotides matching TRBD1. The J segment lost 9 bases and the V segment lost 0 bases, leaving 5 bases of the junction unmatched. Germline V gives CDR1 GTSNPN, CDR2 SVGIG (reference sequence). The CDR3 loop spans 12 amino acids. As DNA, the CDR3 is TGTGCCTGGAGTGTCCCAGGGGGTAGGCAGTACTTC. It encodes CAWSVPGGRQYF.

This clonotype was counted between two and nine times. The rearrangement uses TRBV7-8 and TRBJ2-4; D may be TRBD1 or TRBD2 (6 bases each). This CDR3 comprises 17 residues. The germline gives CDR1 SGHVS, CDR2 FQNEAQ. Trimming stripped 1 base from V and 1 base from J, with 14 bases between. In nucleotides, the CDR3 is TGTGCCAGCAGCTTAGAAGGGGGGACGTGGGCCAAAAACATTCAGTACTTC. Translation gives CASSLEGGTWAKNIQYF.

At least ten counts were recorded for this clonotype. The CDR3, as DNA: TGTGCCAGCAGTTACTCGACCTCCGTCGACCCATTGGAAGCCACTGAAGCTTTCTTT. The encoded protein is CASSYSTSVDPLEATEAFF. The V call is TRBV6-5, the J call TRBJ1-1; D remains unclear. Germline CDR1 is MNHEY and CDR2 is SVGAGI. V lost 0 bases, J lost 4 bases, and 24 bases lay in between. This CDR3 is 19 amino acids long.

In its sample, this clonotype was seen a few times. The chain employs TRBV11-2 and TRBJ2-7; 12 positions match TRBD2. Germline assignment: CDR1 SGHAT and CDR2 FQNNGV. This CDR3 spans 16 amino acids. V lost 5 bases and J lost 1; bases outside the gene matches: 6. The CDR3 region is CASSQGLAGISYEQYF. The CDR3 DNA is TGTGCCAGCAGCCAAGGACTAGCGGGGATTTCCTACGAGCAGTACTTC.

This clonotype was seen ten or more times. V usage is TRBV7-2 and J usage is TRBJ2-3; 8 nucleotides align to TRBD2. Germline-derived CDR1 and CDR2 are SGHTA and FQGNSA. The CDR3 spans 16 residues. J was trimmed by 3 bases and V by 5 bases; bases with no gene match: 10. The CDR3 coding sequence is TGTGCCAGCAGCCCTTCTTTAGCGGGATGGACAGATACGCAGTATTTT. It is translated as CASSPSLAGWTDTQYF. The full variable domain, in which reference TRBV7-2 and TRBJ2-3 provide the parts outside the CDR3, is GAGVSQSPSNKVTEKGKDVELRCDPISGHTALYWYRQSLGQGLEFLIYFQGNSAPDKSGLPSDRFSAERTGGSVSTLTIQRTQQEDSAVYLCASSPSLAGWTDTQYFGPGTRLTVL.

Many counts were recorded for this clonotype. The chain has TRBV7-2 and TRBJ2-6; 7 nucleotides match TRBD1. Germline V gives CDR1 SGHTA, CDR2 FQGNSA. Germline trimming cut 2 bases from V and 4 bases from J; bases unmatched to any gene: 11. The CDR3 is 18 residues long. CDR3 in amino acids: CASSLLTGSGSGANVLTF. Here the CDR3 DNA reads TGTGCCAGCAGCTTATTGACAGGGTCAGGGTCGGGGGCCAACGTCCTGACTTTC.

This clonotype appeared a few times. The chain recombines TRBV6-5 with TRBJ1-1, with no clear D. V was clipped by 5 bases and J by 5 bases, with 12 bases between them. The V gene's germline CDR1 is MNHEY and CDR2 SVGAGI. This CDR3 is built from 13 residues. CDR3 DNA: TGTGCCAGCAGTCCGCATCAATTAACTGAAGCTTTCTTT. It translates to CASSPHQLTEAFF.

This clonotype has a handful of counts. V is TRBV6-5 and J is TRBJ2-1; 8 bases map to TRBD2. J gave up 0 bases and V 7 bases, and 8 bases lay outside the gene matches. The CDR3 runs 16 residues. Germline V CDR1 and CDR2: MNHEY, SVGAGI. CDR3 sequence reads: CASMRGSGTSYNEQFF. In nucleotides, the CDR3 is TGTGCCAGCATGAGGGGTAGCGGGACCTCCTACAATGAGCAGTTCTTC.

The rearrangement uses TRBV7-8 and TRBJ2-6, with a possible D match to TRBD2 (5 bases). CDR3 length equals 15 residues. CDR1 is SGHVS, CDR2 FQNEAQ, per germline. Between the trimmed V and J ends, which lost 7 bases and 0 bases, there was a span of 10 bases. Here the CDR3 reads CASTRRVSGANVLTF. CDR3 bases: TGTGCCAGCACCCGGCGGGTCTCTGGGGCCAACGTCCTGACTTTC.

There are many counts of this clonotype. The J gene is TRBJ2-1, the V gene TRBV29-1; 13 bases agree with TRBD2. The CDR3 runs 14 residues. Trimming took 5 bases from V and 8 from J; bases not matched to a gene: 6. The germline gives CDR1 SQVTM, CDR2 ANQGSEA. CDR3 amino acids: CSVRTSGSGDEQFF. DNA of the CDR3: TGCAGCGTTAGGACTAGCGGGAGTGGGGATGAGCAGTTCTTC.

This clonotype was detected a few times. The CDR3 DNA reads TGTGCCAGCAGTTTTAGAGGACAGACAAACGGGGAGCAGTTCTTC. Protein product: CASSFRGQTNGEQFF. This chain uses TRBV28 with TRBJ2-1; D may be TRBD1 (6 bases). V was pared by 3 bases and J by 10 bases, with 19 bases between. Germline V gene sequence: CDR1 MDHEN, CDR2 SYDVKM. This CDR3 region has 15 residues.

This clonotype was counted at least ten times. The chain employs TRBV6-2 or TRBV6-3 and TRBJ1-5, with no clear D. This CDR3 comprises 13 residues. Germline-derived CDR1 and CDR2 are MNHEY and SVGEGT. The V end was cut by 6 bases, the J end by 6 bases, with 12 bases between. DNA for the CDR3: TGTGCCAGCAGCCAAGGTTGGAGTCAGCCCCAGCATTTT. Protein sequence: CASSQGWSQPQHF.

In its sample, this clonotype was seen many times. The CDR3 spells CASSLIPRGNQPQHF. CDR3 nucleotides: TGTGCCAGCAGTTTAATTCCCAGGGGCAATCAGCCCCAGCATTTT. The genes are TRBV28 and TRBJ1-5, with D maybe TRBD1 (5 bases). This CDR3 spans 15 amino acids. V was trimmed by 2 bases and J by 2 bases, leaving 10 bases between them. Germline CDR1 reads MDHEN; CDR2 reads SYDVKM.

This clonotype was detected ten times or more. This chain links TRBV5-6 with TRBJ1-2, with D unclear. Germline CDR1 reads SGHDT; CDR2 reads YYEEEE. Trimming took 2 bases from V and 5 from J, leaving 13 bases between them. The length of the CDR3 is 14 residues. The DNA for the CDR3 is TGTGCCAGCAGCTTCGGCAGTGAACATTATGGCTACACCTTC. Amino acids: CASSFGSEHYGYTF.

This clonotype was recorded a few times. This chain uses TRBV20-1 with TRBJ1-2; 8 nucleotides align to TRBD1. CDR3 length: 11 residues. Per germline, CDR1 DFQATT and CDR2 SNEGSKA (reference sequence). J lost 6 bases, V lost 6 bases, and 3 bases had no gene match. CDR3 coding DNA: TGCAGTGCCACGACAGGGGATGGCTACACCTTC. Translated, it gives CSATTGDGYTF.

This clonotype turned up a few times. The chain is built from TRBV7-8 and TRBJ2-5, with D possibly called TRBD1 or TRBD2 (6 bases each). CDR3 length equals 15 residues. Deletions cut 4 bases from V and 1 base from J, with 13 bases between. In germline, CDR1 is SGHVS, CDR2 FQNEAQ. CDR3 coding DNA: TGTGCCAGCAGCTCCTACCCGGGGGCCCAAGAGACCCAGTACTTC. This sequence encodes CASSSYPGAQETQYF.

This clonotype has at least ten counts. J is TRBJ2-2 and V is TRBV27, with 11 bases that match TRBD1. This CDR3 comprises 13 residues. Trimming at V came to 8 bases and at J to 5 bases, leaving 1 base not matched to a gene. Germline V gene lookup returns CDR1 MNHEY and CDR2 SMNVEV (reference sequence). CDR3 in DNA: TGTGCCAGCCGGGACAGGGGGACCGGGGAGCTGTTTTTT. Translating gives CASRDRGTGELFF.

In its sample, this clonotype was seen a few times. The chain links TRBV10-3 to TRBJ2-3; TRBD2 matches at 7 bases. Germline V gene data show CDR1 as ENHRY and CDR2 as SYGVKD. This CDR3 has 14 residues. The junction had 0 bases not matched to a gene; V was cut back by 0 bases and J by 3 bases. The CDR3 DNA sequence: TGTGCCATCAGTGAGTCCGGGAGGACAGATACGCAGTATTTT. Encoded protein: CAISESGRTDTQYF.

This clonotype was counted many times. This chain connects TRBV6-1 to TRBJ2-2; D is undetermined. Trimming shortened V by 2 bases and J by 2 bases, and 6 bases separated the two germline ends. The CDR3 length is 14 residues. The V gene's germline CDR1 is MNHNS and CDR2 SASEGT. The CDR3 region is CASSEIVNTGELFF. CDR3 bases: TGTGCCAGCAGTGAAATTGTCAACACCGGGGAGCTGTTTTTT.

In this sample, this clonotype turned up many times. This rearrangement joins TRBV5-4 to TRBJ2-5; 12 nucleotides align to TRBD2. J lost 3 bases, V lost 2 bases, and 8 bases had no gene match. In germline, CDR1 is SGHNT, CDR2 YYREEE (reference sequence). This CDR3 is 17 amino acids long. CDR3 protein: CASSFPASGRAEETQYF. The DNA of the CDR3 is TGTGCCAGCAGCTTCCCAGCTAGCGGGAGGGCCGAAGAGACCCAGTACTTC.

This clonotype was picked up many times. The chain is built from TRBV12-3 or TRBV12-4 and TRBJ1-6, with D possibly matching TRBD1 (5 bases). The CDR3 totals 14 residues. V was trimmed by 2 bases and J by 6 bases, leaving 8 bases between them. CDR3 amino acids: CASSLTQGNSPLHF. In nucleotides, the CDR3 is TGTGCCAGCAGTTTAACCCAGGGTAATTCACCCCTCCACTTT.

The CDR3 loop reads CASSATPTGNYEQYF. The CDR3 DNA follows: TGTGCCAGCAGCGCTACCCCGACAGGGAACTACGAGCAGTACTTC. V usage is TRBV9 and J usage is TRBJ2-7; 7 positions match TRBD1. CDR3 length: 15 residues. Germline V gene sequence: CDR1 SGDLS, CDR2 YYNGEE. Losses at the gene ends were 3 bases for V and 3 bases for J; bases not matched to a gene: 9.

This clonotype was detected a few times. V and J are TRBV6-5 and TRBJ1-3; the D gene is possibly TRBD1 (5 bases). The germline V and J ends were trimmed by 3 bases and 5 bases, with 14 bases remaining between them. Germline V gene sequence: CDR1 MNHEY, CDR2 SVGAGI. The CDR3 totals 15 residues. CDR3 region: CASSYGGALRNTIYF. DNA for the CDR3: TGTGCCAGCAGTTATGGAGGGGCTTTGAGAAACACCATATATTTT.

For the CDR3, the DNA is TGTGCCACCAGCAGAGATCCCAGGGGGTTGGAGGAGACCCAGTACTTC. Its translation is CATSRDPRGLEETQYF. The chain recombines TRBV15 with TRBJ2-5; 7 nucleotides match TRBD1. The ends lost 0 bases at V and 5 bases at J; junction bases unmatched: 9. This CDR3 is 16 amino acids long. CDR1 is LNHNV, CDR2 YYDKDF, per germline (reference sequence). Full variable domain (missing parts from reference TRBV15 and TRBJ2-5): DAMVIQNPRYQVTQFGKPVTLSCSQTLNHNVMYWYQQKSSQAPKLLFHYYDKDFNNEADTPDNFQSRRPNTSFCFLDIRSPGLGDTAMYLCATSRDPRGLEETQYFGPGTRLLVL.

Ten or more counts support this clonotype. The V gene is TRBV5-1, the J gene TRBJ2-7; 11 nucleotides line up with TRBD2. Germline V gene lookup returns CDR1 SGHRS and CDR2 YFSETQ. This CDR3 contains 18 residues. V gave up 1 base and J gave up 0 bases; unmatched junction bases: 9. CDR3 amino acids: CASSLTSGSASSSYEQYF. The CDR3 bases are TGCGCCAGCAGCTTGACTAGCGGGAGCGCGTCCAGCTCCTACGAGCAGTACTTC.

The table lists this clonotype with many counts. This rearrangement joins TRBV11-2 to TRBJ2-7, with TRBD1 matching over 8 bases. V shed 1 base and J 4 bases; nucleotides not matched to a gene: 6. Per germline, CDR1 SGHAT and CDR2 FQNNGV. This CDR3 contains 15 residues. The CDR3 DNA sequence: TGTGCCAGCAGCTTAGCAAGGACAGGGAATTACGAGCAGTACTTC. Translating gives CASSLARTGNYEQYF.

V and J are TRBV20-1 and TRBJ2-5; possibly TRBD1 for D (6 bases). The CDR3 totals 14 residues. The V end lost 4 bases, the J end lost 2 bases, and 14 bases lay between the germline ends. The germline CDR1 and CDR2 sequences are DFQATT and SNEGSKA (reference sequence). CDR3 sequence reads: CSAITYRAQETQYF. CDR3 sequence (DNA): TGCAGTGCTATAACATACAGGGCTCAAGAGACCCAGTACTTC.

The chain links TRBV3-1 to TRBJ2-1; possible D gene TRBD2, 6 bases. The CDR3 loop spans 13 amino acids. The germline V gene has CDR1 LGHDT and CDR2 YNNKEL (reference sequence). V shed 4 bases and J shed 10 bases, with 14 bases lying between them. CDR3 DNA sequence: TGTGCCAGCAGCCTACGCCTGGAGGGGGAGCAGTTCTTC. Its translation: CASSLRLEGEQFF.

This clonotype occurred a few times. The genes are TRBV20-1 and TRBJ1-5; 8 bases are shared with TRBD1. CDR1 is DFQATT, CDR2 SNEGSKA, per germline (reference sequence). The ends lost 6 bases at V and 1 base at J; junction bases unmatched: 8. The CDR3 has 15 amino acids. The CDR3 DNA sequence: TGCAGTGCGACCCCTGACAGGGGAAGCAATCAGCCCCAGCATTTT. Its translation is CSATPDRGSNQPQHF.

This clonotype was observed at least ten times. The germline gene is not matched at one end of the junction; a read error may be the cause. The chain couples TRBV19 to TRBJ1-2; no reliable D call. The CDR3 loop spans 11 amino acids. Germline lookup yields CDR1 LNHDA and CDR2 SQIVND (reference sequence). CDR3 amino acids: CASTSRGVEAF. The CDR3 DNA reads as TGTGCCAGTACCTCCCGGGGAGTCGAGGCCTTC.

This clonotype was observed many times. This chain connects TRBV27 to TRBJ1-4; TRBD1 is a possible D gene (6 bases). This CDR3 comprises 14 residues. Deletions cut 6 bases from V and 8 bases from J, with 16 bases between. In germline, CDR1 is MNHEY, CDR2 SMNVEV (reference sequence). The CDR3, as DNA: TGTGCCAGCAGATTACCGGGACACGGAGAAAAACTGTTTTTT. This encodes CASRLPGHGEKLFF.

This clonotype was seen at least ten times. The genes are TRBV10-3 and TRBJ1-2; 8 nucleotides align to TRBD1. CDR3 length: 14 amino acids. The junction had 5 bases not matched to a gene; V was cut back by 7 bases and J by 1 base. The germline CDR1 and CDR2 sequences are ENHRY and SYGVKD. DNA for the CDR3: TGTGCCATCACGACAGGGGACCTTAACTATGGCTACACCTTC. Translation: CAITTGDLNYGYTF.